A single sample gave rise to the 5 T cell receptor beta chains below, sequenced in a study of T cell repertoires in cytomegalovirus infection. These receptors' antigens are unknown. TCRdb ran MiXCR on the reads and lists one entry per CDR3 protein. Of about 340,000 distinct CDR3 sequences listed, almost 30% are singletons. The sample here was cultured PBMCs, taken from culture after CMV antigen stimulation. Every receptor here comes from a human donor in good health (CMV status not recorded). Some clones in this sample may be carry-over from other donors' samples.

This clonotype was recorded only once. The CDR3 DNA sequence: TGTGCCAGTAGCCCCGACATACGCCCCTACGAGCAGTACTTC. Translated: CASSPDIRPYEQYF. The chain employs TRBV19 and TRBJ2-7; D is unresolved. The germline V gene has CDR1 LNHDA and CDR2 SQIVND (reference sequence). This CDR3 comprises 14 residues. With 6 bases removed from V and 2 bases from J, the gap between germline ends came to 14 bases.

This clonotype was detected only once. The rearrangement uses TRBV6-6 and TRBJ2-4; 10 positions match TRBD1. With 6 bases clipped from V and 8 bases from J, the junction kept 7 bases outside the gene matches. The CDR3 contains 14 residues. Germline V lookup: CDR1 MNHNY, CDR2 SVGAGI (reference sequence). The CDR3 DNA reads TGTGCCAGCAGGGCCGGGACAGGGGTCGACATTCAGTACTTC. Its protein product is CASRAGTGVDIQYF.

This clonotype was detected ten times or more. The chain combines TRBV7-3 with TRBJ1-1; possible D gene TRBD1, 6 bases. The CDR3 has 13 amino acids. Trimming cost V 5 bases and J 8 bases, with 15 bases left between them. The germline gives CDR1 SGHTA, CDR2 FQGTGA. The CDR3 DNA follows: TGTGCCAGCAGCCCAGGGCAGGGGAGGGAAGCTTTCTTT. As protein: CASSPGQGREAFF.

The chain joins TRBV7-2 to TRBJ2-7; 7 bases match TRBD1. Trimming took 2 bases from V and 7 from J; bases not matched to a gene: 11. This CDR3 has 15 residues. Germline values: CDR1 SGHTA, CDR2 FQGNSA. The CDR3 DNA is TGTGCCAGCAGCTTAAATTCAGGGGGAAGTGGTGAGCAGTACTTC. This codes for CASSLNSGGSGEQYF.

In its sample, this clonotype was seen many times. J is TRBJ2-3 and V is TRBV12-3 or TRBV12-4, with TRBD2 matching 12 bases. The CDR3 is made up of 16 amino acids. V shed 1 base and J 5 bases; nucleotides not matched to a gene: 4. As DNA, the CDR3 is TGTGCCAGCAGTTTAGAACAGACTAGCGGGAGAGATACGCAGTATTTT. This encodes CASSLEQTSGRDTQYF.